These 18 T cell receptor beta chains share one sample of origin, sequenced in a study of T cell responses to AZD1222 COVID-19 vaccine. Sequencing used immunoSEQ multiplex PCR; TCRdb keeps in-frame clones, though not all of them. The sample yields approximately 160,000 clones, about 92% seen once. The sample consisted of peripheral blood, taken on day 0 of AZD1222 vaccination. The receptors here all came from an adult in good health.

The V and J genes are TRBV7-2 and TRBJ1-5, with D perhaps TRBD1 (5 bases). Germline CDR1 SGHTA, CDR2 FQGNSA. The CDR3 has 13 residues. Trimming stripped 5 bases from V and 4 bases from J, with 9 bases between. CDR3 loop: CASSLDRNQPQHF. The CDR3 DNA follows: TGTGCCAGCAGCCTCGACAGAAATCAGCCCCAGCATTTT.

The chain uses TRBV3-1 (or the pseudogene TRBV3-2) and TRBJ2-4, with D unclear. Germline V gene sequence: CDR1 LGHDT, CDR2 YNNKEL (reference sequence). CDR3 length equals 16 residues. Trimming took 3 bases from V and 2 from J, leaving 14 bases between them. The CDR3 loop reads CASSQTSFLSKNIQYF. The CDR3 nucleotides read TGTGCCAGCAGCCAGACCAGCTTTCTTTCCAAAAACATTCAGTACTTC.

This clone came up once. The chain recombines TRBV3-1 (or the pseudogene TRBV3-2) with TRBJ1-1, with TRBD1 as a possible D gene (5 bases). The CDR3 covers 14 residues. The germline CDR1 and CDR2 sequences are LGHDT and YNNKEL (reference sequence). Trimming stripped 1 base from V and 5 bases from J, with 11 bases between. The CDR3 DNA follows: TGTGCCAGCAGCCAAGCGGGGGAAGGGACTGAAGCTTTCTTT. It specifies CASSQAGEGTEAFF.

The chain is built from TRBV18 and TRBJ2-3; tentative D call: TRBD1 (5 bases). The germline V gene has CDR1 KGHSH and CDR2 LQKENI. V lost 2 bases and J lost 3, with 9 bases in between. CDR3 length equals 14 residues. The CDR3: CASSPGAATDTQYF. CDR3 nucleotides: TGTGCCAGCTCACCAGGGGCAGCAACAGATACGCAGTATTTT.

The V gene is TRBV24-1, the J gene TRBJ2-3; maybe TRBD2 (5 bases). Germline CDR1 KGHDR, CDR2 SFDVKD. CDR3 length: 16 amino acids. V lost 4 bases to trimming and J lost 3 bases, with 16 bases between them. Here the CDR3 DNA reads TGTGCCACCAGTGAGGAGGAGGCCGGCCGGACAGATACGCAGTATTTT. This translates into CATSEEEAGRTDTQYF.

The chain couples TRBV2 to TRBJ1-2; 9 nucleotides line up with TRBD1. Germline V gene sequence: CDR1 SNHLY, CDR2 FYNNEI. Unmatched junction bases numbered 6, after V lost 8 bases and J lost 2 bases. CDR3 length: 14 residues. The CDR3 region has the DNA TGTGCCAGCGCAACCGGGACAGGGAACTATGGCTACACCTTC. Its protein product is CASATGTGNYGYTF.

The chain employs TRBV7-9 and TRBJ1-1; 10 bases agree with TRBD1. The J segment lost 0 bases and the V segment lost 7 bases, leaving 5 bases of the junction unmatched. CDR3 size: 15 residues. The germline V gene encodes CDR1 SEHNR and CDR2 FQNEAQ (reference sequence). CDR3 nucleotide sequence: TGTGCCAGCACTCTGGGACAGGGGTTGAACACTGAAGCTTTCTTT. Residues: CASTLGQGLNTEAFF.

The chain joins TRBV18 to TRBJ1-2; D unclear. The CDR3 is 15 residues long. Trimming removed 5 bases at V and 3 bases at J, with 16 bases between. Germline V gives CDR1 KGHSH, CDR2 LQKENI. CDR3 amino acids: CASSDSGRTDYGYTF. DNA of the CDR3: TGTGCCAGCTCAGACTCCGGACGGACGGACTATGGCTACACCTTC.

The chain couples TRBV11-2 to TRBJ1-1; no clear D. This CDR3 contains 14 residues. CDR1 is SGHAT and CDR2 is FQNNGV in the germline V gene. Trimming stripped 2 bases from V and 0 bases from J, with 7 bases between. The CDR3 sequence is CASSLYQVNTEAFF. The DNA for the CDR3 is TGTGCCAGCAGCTTATATCAGGTGAACACTGAAGCTTTCTTT.

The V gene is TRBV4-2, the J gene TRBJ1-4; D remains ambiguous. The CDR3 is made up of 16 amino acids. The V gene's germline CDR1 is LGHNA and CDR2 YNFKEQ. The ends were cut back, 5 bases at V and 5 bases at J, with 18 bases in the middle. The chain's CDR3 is CASSYYDGWQNEKLFF. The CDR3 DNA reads TGTGCCAGCAGCTATTATGACGGATGGCAAAATGAAAAACTGTTTTTT.

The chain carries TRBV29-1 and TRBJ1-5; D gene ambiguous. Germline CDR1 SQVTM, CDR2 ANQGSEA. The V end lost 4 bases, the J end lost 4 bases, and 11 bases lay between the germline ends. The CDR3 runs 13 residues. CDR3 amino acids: CSVAPGPNQPQHF. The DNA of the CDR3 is TGCAGCGTTGCCCCTGGACCGAATCAGCCCCAGCATTTT.

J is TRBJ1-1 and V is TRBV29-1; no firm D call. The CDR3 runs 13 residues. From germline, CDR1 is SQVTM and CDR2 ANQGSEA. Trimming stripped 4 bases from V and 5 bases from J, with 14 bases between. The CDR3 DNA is TGCAGCGTTGGTTTGGCCTGGCGGACTGAAGCTTTCTTT. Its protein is CSVGLAWRTEAFF.

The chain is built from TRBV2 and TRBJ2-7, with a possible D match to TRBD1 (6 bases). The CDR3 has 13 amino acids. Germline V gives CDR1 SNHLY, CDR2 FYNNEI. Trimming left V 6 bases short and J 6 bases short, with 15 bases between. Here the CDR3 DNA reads TGTGCCAGCAGCCGGGACATCCCCTTCGAGCAGTACTTC. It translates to CASSRDIPFEQYF.

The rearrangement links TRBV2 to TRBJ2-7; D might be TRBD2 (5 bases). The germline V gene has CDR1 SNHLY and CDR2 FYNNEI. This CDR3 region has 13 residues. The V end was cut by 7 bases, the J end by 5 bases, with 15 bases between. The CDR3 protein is CASMRDGRDEQYF. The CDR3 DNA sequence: TGTGCCAGCATGAGGGATGGTAGGGACGAGCAGTACTTC.

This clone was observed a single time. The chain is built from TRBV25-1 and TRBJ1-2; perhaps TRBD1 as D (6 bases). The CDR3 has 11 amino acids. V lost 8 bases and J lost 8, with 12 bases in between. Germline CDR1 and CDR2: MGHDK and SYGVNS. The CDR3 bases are TGTGCCAGCGGGGACAACAAAGGCTACACCTTC. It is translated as CASGDNKGYTF.

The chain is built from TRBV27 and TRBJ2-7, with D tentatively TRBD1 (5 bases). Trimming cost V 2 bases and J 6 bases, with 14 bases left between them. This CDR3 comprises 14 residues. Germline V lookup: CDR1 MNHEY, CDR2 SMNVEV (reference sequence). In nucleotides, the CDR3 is TGTGCCAGCAGTTTAAAAGGGGAAGTATCCGAGCAGTACTTC. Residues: CASSLKGEVSEQYF.

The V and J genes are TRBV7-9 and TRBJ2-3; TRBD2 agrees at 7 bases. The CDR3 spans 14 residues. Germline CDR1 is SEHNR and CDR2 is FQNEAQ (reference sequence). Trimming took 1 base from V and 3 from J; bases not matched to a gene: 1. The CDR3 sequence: CASSLVGGTDTQYF. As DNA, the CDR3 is TGTGCCAGCAGCTTAGTGGGGGGGACAGATACGCAGTATTTT.

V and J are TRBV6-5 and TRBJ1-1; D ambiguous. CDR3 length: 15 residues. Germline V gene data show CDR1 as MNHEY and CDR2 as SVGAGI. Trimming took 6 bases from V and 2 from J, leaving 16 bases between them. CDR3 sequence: CASSALHQTNTEAFF. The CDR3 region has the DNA TGTGCCAGCAGCGCCCTACATCAGACCAACACTGAAGCTTTCTTT.